This T cell receptor (beta chain) was recovered during a study of cytomegalovirus exposure and HLA in healthy donors (dated 2017 in TCRdb). About the study as a whole: According to an earlier analysis of 550 to 700 of the donors, 150 million to 200 million T cells yielded 100 million or so unique TCR beta sequences and approximately 300 Gb of sequence data. Roughly 5 DR-DQ haplotypes were handled as single units for association and clustering because linkage in the cohort was strong. Donor age, sex, ethnicity and CMV serostatus were collected together with the repertoire data. To study patterns of TCR occurrence, a later analysis re-analyzed previously published TCR beta repertoires from several hundred donors and added high-resolution HLA genotyping. In an earlier analysis of 587 of the donors, high-throughput TCR beta sequencing was used to judge whether each TCR beta V gene segment behaved as functional or pseudogenic. Roughly 300 gigabases of sequencing data and approximately 85 million unique TCR sequences were included in an early release covering under 650 HLA-typed donors. Across around 400 genotyped donors of the cohort, an average of roughly 230,000 unique TCR beta nucleotide sequences per donor were sequenced, and roughly 18% of those sequences were non-productive. Genome-wide SNP genotypes for about three fifths of the roughly 670 donors were used in a later genetic analysis, which treated that subset as a discovery cohort. High-throughput TCR immunosequencing, statistical association of individual TCRs with disease status, and machine learning were combined to predict cytomegalovirus infection status. The aim of the study was to test whether cataloging public T cell receptors could identify signatures of past pathogen exposure. Besides the first cohort of more than 650 subjects, a separate validation cohort made up of roughly 130 different subjects was used. Every discovery cohort repertoire had been produced on one sequencing platform. Rather than drawing on any new phenotypic data, the later analysis identified candidate immune exposures from TCR beta sequences and the way those sequences occurred across donors. The number of donors typed differed by locus, with 629-630 for A, B, C, DRB1 and DQB1, more than 500 for DQA1, 600 to 610 for DPA1, and roughly 450 for DPB1. The T cell repertoires of 666 subjects were profiled by immunosequencing and related to cytomegalovirus serostatus. The genetic ancestry cluster associated with self-reported Caucasian donors included around 76% of the roughly 400 genotyped donors. Both class I and class II loci were covered by HLA typing, at four-digit resolution. Paper-wide results and their limitations: The sequencing pipeline was judged likely to have produced a cluster of highly shared sequence variants as a technical artifact. Linkage disequilibrium might explain the correlated functional status among segregating V segments, but an unknown experimental factor could not be excluded. Immune exposure information for the cohort was limited to CMV serostatus. Most TCR sequences were observed very rarely across donors, whereas some public TCRs were present in many individuals. Some IMGT-functional V segments, including TRBV6-2 and TRBV6-3, could not be distinguished by the 87-base-pair reads and were therefore excluded. V-gene and J-gene trimming of TCR beta chains was associated with a missense DCLRE1C variant in a later genetic analysis, and the association was replicated in an independent cohort. Roughly uniform sequencing depth across donors was assumed in presence/absence analyses, although this assumption may not hold. Compared with the roughly 600-donor mean, donors in an Asian-associated ancestry cluster had fewer N-insertions in productive TCRs, according to a later genetic analysis. HLA typing was unavailable for some donors at each locus, so association tests used only the typed subset. In an earlier analysis of approximately 590 of the donors, most TCR beta V segments were observed in productive rearrangements about 87% or about 30% of the time, broadly matching IMGT annotations. When HLA alleles, especially DR and DQ, strongly co-occurred, attributing TCR associations to individual alleles was difficult. The earlier analysis of 587 of the donors excluded some 15 rarely observed V segments, including chromosome 9 orphons, because counts were too low. Most CMV-associated TCR beta chains appeared to be HLA-restricted in a later analysis, and the HLA associations seemed to be driven largely by CMV exposure. It was suggested by the authors that the approach could potentially be generalized to other disease states and immunological phenotypes. The cohort was sequenced for TCR beta chains only, and without alpha or paired-chain data the features that could be detected were limited. Cytomegalovirus status was reported to be diagnosed by the classifier with high specificity and sensitivity in both the original and validation cohorts. A further reported finding was that TCR beta sequences accurately predicted the HLA-A and HLA-B alleles for most subjects in the first cohort. In a later analysis, HLA-associated TCR beta chains showed more clonal expansion and lower generation probabilities than non-associated chains that were equally common. A later analysis found that TCR association rates varied across HLA loci, with DRB1 alleles showing the most associated TCRs and HLA-C alleles the fewest. In vitro tests confirmed that three of the cytomegalovirus-associated TCR beta chains recognize cytomegalovirus antigens. In a later analysis, about 16,000 TCR beta sequences were associated with specific HLA alleles at a false discovery rate of 0.05. A later analysis reported that several top co-occurrence clusters appeared linked to parvovirus B19, influenza, CMV and Epstein-Barr virus. The study listed 150 to 200 TCR beta chains as associated with cytomegalovirus.

Libraries were prepared through the immunoSEQ multiplex PCR assay. For the multiplex PCR, a mixture combining 60 forward primers for TCR Vbeta segments and 13 reverse primers for TCR Jbeta segments was used. The CDR3 region of rearranged TCR beta genes was amplified from genomic DNA by a multiplex PCR assay. Amplified TCR beta libraries were sequenced as 87-base-pair reads on the Illumina HiSeq System. On the authors' methods: A later analysis counted tens of millions of unique TCR beta chains across the 700 or so repertoires, and 10 million to 11 million of these chains were shared by at least two donors. A nearest-neighbor algorithm error-corrected the raw reads and collapsed the reads into unique sequences, merging closely related sequences to remove PCR and sequencing errors. Alignment of CDR3 sequences to IMGT reference sequences was used to assign V, D and J gene segments. For a sequence to be retained, a match of at least six nucleotides to both a V gene segment and a J gene segment was required. A rearrangement counted as productive if the CDR3 had no stop codons and remained in frame with V and J, and every other rearrangement counted as non-productive. CDR3 was defined by IMGT convention, running from the second conserved V-encoded cysteine to the conserved J-encoded phenylalanine. Sequences without an unambiguous match to a single V gene segment were excluded from the earlier analysis of several hundred of the donors. An earlier analysis of some 500 of the donors classified V segments as functional when productive rearrangements were above 56.7% and as segregating when the standard deviation between donors was above 5%. A statistical classification framework was built for diagnosing cytomegalovirus status from the catalog of TCR beta chain sequences. V and J gene assignment, in a later analysis, came from comparing TCR nucleotide sequences with IMGT/GENE-DB human TR gene sequences. In a later analysis, CDR3 sequences and most-parsimonious VDJ recombination scenarios were assigned using the TCRdist pipeline. In a later analysis, each TCR beta chain was defined by its CDR3 amino acid sequence together with its V-gene family, and reads lacking a unique V-gene family were excluded. As a way to deal with suspected cross-contamination and a sequencing artifact, a later analysis dropped nearly 600 nucleotide sequences that were highly shared and had low generation probability. In a later analysis, a clonal expansion index was calculated for each public chain from normalized within-repertoire ranks of inferred template counts. Generation probabilities in a later analysis came from a VDJ recombination model fitted to out-of-frame rearrangements, and those results were checked against IGoR. In a later analysis, hypergeometric tests were used to score TCR-TCR, TCR-HLA and TCR-CMV co-occurrence, with a repertoire-size bias correction applied to TCR pairs. To estimate false discovery rates, a later analysis permuted the HLA or CMV assignments 20 times. A later analysis grouped co-occurring TCRs with DBSCAN, adding TCRdist sequence similarity when clustering within HLA-allele-positive subsets. Repertoires with fewer than 30,000 or more than 120,000 public chains were left out of co-occurrence clustering, as were four to six repertoires with anomalous nucleotide sharing. This is the immuneACCESS table as TCRdb keeps it, with only in-frame sequences that have V and J called. A part of the clones is gone; compared with another copy, unresolved V genes explain less than half, and the rest is unexplained. V, J and clone size were drawn from that table, and D and trimming were deduced from the DNA. The sample table contains around 130,000 clones; only one count was recorded for around 84% of them. In total, the top ten clones hold 2.5% to 3% of the sample.

The cohort consisted of fewer than 700 healthy bone marrow donors. Cohort members were all nominally healthy when sampled, although unrecorded immune exposures were likely present. The donor tested CMV seropositive, placing the donor among the 289 seropositive members of the cohort. Every donor gave a peripheral blood sample, and the peripheral blood mononuclear cells from that sample were used for TCR beta sequencing. Genomic DNA extraction from the blood cell samples was performed with the Qiagen DNeasy Blood Extraction Kit. This clone was seen just once. Its cognate antigen has yet to be identified. It has no much larger one-base neighbor in the sample; base qualities were not kept. The CDR3 runs 13 residues from the cysteine to the phenylalanine. This entry keeps only the CDR3 DNA: 39 bases, framed from base 1. The CDR1 and CDR2 encoded by the germline V gene are MNHEY and SVGAGI. Between the V and J ends, shortened by 6 bases and 0 bases respectively, the junction contains 8 bases.

The clonotype was recovered from a woman aged 18-29 years in good health and CMV-seropositive. Sequenced sample: PBMCs. This sequence uses TRBV6-5 and TRBJ1-2; a confident D gene designation cannot be given. The sequenced DNA is TGTGCCAGCAGACACAGTACTAACTATGGCTACACCTTC. It is translated as CASRHSTNYGYTF.